Described below is a single T cell receptor beta chain sequence and its context. No antigen is known for it. This entry belongs to a study of shared clonotypes between healthy human individuals. Overall study findings and caveats: Lower generation probabilities were found for non-shared clonotypes than for those shared by all four donors.

Donors were healthy HIV-negative adults without recently reported acute infections or vaccinations. Once extracted for a subset, genomic DNA was divided evenly among several immunoSEQ plates. Each PCR replicate from the sorted subsets contained 200 to 250 ng DNA, which is about 30,000 T cell genomes. Libraries were prepared by immunoSEQ multiplex PCR; TCRdb keeps only in-frame clonotypes and omits some of them. The data contain around 2,000,000 clones, 85% to 95% of them singletons. The V and J ends lost 2 bases and 7 bases respectively, with 12 bases between them. CDR3 length: 14 amino acids. Germline lookup yields CDR1 MDHEN and CDR2 SYDVKM.

Input material: naive CD4+ T cells sorted from blood. Subset of the sample: CD45RA+ positively selected. The chain carries TRBV28 and TRBJ1-5; D might be TRBD1 (5 bases). The source is a man aged 18-30 years in good health. CDR3 sequence reads: CASSLRQGGQPQHF. The CDR3 DNA reads as TGTGCCAGCAGTTTAAGGCAGGGAGGACAGCCCCAGCATTTT. Full variable domain (remainder filled in from reference TRBV28 and TRBJ1-5): DVKVTQSSRYLVKRTGEKVFLECVQDMDHENMFWYRQDPGLGLRLIYFSYDVKMKEKGDIPEGYSVSREKKERFSLILESASTNQTSMYLCASSLRQGGQPQHFGDGTRLSIL.